This TCR beta chain was retrieved from a study of cytomegalovirus exposure and HLA in healthy donors. The CDR3 is 15 residues long. Germline V lookup: CDR1 SGHTA, CDR2 FQGNSA. Unmatched junction bases numbered 5, after V lost 5 bases and J lost 6 bases. PCR involved 60 Vbeta and 13 Jbeta primers. Here immunoSEQ multiplex PCR was the method, and the copy in TCRdb shows in-frame clones only, minus some. The sample includes roughly 150,000 clones, nearly 70% seen only once; the top ten take 10%. Findings of the study overall: Later on, a genetic analysis was performed. It linked a missense variant in DCLRE1C with V- and J-gene trimming of TCR beta.

On this clone itself: Its antigen is as yet unknown.

This clonotype was obtained from a young man in good health and CMV-seropositive. The sequencing sample was made of PBMCs. The chain links TRBV7-2 to TRBJ2-5; the match to TRBD2 covers 14 bases. The DNA of the CDR3 is TGTGCCAGCAGCATCGGGACTAGCGGGAGACAGACCCAGTACTTC. This sequence encodes CASSIGTSGRQTQYF.